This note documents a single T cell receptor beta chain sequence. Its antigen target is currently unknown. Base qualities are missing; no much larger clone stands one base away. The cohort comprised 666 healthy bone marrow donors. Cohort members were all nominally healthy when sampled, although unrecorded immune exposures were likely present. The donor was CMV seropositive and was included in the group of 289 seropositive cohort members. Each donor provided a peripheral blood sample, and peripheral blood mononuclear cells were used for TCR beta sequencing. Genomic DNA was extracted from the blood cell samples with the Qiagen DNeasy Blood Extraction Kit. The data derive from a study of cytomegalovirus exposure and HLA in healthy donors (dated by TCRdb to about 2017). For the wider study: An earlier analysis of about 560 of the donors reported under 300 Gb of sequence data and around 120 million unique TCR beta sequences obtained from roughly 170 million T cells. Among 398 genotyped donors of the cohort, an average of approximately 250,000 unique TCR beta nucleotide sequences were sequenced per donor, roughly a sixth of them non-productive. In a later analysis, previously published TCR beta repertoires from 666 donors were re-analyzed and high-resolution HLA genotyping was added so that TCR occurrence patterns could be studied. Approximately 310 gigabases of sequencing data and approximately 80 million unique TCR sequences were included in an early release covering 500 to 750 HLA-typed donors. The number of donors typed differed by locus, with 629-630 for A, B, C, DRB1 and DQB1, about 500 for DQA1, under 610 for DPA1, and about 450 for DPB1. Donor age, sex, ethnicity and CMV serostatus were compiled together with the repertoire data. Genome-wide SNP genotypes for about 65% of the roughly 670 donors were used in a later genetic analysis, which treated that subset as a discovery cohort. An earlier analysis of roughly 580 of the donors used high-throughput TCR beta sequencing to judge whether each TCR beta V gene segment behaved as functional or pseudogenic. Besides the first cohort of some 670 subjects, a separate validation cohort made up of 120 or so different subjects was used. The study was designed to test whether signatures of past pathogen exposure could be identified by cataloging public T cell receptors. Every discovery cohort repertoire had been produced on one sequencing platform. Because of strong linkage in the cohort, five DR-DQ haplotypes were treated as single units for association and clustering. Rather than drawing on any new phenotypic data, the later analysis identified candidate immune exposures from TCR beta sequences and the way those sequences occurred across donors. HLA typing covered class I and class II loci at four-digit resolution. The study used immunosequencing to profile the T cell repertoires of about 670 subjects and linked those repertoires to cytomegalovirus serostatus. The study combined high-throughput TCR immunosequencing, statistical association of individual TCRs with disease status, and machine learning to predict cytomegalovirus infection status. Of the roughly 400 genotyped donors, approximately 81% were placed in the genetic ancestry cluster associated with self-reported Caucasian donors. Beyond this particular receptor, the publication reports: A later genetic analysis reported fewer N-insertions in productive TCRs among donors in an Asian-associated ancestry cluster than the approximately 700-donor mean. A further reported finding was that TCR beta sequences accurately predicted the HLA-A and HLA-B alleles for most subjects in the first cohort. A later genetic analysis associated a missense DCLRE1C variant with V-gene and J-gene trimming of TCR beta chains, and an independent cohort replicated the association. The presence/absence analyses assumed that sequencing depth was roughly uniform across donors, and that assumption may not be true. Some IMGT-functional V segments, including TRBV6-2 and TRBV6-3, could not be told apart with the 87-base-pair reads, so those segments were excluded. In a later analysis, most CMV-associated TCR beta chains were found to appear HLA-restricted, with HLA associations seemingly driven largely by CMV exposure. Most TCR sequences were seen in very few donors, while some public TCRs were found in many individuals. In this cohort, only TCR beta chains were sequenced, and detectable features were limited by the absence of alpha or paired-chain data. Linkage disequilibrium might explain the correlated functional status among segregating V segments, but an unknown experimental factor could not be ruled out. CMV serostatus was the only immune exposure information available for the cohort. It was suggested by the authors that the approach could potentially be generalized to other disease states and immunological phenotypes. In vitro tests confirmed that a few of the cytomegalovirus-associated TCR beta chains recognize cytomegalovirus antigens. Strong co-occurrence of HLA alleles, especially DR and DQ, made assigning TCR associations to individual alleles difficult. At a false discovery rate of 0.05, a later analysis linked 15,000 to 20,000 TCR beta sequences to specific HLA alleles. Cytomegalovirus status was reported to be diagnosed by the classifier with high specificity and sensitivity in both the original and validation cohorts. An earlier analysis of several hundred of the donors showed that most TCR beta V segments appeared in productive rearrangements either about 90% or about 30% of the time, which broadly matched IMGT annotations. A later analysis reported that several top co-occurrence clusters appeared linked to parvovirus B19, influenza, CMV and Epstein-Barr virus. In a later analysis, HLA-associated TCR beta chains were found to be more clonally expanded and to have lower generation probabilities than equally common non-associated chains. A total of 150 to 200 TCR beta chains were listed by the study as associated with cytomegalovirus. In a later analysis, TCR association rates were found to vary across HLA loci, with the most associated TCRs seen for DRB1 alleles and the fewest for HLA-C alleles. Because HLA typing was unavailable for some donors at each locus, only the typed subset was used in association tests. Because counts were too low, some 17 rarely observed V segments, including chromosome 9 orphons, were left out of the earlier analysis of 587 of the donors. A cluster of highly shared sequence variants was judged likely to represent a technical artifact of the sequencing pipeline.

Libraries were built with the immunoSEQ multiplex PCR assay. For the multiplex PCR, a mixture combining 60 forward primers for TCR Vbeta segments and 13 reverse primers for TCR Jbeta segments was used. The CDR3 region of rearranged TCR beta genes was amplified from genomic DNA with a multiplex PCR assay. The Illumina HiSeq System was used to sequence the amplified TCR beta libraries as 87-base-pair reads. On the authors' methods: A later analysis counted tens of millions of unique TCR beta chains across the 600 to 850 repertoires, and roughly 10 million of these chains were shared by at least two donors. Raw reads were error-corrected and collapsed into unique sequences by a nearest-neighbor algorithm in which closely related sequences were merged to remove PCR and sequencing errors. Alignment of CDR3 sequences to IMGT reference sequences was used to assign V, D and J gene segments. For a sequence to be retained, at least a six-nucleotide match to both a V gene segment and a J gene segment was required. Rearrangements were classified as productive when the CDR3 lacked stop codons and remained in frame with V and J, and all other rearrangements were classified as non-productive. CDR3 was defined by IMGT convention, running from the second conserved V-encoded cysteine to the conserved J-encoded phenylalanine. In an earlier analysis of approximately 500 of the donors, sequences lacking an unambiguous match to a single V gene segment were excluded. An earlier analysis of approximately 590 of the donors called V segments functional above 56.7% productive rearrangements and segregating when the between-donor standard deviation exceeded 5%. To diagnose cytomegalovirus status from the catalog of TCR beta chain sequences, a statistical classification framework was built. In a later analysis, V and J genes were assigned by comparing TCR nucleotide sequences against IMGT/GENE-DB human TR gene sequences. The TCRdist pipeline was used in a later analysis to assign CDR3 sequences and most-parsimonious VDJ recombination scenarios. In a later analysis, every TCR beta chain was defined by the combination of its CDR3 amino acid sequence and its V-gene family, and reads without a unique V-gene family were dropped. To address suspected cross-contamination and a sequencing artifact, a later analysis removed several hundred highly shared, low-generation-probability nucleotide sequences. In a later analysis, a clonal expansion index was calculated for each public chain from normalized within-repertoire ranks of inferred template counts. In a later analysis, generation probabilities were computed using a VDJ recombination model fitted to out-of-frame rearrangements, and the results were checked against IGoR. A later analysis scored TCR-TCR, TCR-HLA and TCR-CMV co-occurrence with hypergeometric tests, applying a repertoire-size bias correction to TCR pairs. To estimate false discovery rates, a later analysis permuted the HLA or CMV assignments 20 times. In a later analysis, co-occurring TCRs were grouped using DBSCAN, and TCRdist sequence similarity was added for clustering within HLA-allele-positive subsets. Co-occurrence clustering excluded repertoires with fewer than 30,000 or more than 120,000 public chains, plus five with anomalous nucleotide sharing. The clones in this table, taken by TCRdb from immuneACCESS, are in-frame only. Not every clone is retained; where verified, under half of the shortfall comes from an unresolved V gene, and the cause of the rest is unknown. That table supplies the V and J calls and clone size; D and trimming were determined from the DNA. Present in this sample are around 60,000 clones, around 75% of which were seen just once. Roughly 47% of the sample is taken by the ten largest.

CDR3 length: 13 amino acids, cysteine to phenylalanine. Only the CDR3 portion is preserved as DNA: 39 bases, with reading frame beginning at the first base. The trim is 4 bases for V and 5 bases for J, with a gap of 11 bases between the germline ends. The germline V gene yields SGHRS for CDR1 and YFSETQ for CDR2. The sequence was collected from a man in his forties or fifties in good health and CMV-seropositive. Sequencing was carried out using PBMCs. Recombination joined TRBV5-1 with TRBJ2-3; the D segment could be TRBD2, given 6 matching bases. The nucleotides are TGCGCCAGCAGCCGGGACTTTATAGATACGCAGTATTTT. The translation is CASSRDFIDTQYF.